These 9 T cell receptor beta chains were all obtained from the same sample, sequenced in a study of T cells in localized non-small cell lung cancer. Some clones are missing from TCRdb's copy, which holds only in-frame ones; the method was immunoSEQ multiplex PCR. The data hold roughly 30,000 clones, with approximately 91% observed a single time. The sample here was peripheral blood mononuclear cells, taken before any cancer treatment. These receptors came from a woman aged 35-70 years with stage III lung adenocarcinoma.

This chain joins TRBV5-6 and TRBJ2-3, with D unresolved. V lost 0 bases and J 2 bases, leaving 4 bases between the germline ends. Germline assignment: CDR1 SGHDT and CDR2 YYEEEE. The CDR3 is 13 residues long. The CDR3 DNA is TGTGCCAGCAGCTTGGCGTACACAGATACGCAGTATTTT. It codes for CASSLAYTDTQYF.

The V call is TRBV6-5, the J call TRBJ2-4; D might be TRBD1 (5 bases). The germline V gene has CDR1 MNHEY and CDR2 SVGAGI. This CDR3 is built from 12 residues. V dropped 4 bases and J dropped 10 bases, with 11 bases sitting between them. CDR3 amino acids: CASSSDSRIQYF. DNA of the CDR3: TGTGCCAGCAGTTCCGACAGTAGGATTCAGTACTTC.

V and J are TRBV7-6 and TRBJ1-1; weak D call: TRBD1 (5 bases). V dropped 5 bases and J dropped 10 bases, with 20 bases sitting between them. CDR3 length: 14 residues. Per the germline V gene, CDR1 is SGHVS and CDR2 is FNYEAQ. The DNA for the CDR3 is TGTGCCAGCAGCCAGGGTTGGGGTAAAAGAGGAGCTTTCTTT. Amino acids: CASSQGWGKRGAFF.

This sequence joins TRBV2 and TRBJ2-1, with D uncertain. The germline V gene has CDR1 SNHLY and CDR2 FYNNEI. The CDR3 runs 13 residues. The V and J ends lost 9 bases and 3 bases respectively, with 12 bases between them. In nucleotides, the CDR3 is TGTGCCAGAGGGTCAGATATCTACAATGAGCAGTTCTTC. This codes for CARGSDIYNEQFF.

V usage is TRBV19 and J usage is TRBJ2-7, with D possibly matching TRBD1 (6 bases). CDR1 and CDR2 (germline): LNHDA, SQIVND (reference sequence). The CDR3 contains 15 residues. V lost 3 bases and J lost 3, with 15 bases in between. CDR3 protein: CASSISRGRVYEQYF. CDR3 DNA sequence: TGTGCCAGTAGTATTAGCAGGGGAAGGGTCTACGAGCAGTACTTC. Full variable domain (remainder filled in from reference TRBV19 and TRBJ2-7): DGGITQSPKYLFRKEGQNVTLSCEQNLNHDAMYWYRQDPGQGLRLIYYSQIVNDFQKGDIAEGYSVSREKKESFPLTVTSAQKNPTAFYLCASSISRGRVYEQYFGPGTRLTVT.

The chain carries TRBV12-5 and TRBJ2-5, with D possibly TRBD1 on 6 matching bases. V gave up 3 bases and J gave up 3 bases, with 14 bases separating them. The CDR3 is 15 residues long. Germline loops: CDR1 LGHNT, CDR2 FRNRAP. The CDR3 sequence is CASGFGPNREETQYF. Written as DNA, the CDR3 is TGTGCTAGTGGTTTTGGCCCCAACAGGGAAGAGACCCAGTACTTC. Filled out from reference TRBV12-5 and TRBJ2-5, the complete variable domain reads DARVTQTPRHKVTEMGQEVTMRCQPILGHNTVFWYRQTMMQGLELLAYFRNRAPLDDSGMPKDRFSAEMPDATLATLKIQPSEPRDSAVYFCASGFGPNREETQYFGPGTRLLVL.

The chain couples TRBV7-2 to TRBJ2-3; 8 nucleotides align to TRBD2. V lost 2 bases to trimming and J lost 1 base; unmatched junction nucleotides: 5. In germline, CDR1 is SGHTA, CDR2 FQGNSA. The CDR3 runs 16 residues. Here the CDR3 reads CASSLTGSGGTDTQYF. The CDR3 bases are TGTGCCAGCAGCTTAACCGGTAGCGGGGGCACAGATACGCAGTATTTT.

About this clone: Other DNA sequences in this specimen translate into the identical CDR3. The V gene is TRBV2, the J gene TRBJ1-1; no clear D. The germline V gene has CDR1 SNHLY and CDR2 FYNNEI. Trimming shortened V by 2 bases and J by 1 base, and 2 bases separated the two germline ends. The CDR3 has 12 amino acids. The CDR3 reads CASSEQNTEAFF. DNA for the CDR3: TGTGCCAGCAGTGAACAGAACACTGAAGCTTTCTTT.

The rearrangement uses TRBV5-1 and TRBJ2-2; TRBD2 might be the D (5 bases). Germline values: CDR1 SGHRS, CDR2 YFSETQ. The CDR3 extends over 16 amino acids. V lost 2 bases and J lost 5, with 16 bases in between. CDR3 sequence reads: CASSLLTDYPTGELFF. The DNA of the CDR3 is TGCGCCAGCAGCTTATTAACAGACTACCCGACCGGGGAGCTGTTTTTT.